The TCR beta chain under discussion was sequenced for a study of cytomegalovirus exposure and HLA in healthy donors. For this clone: Its matching antigen is unknown.

General study findings and limits: A later analysis showed HLA-associated TCR beta chains outstripping equally common others in clonal expansion. Accurate HLA-A and HLA-B prediction from TCR beta sequences was reported for most subjects. Reports described diagnosis of cytomegalovirus status by the classifier as highly specific and sensitive.

Germline V gene data show CDR1 as SGDLS and CDR2 as YYNGEE. This CDR3 has 15 amino acids. Trimming left V 4 bases short and J 5 bases short, with 18 bases between. The PCR had 60 Vbeta and 13 Jbeta primers. Assay: immunoSEQ multiplex PCR; the TCRdb copy retains only in-frame clones and omits some. The sample has some 150,000 clones, approximately 75% seen once; the top ten hold approximately 4%. This TCR was recovered from a man aged 50 or older in good health and CMV-seropositive. J is TRBJ1-1 and V is TRBV9; perhaps TRBD1 as D (6 bases). The sequencing sample was made of PBMCs. The CDR3 nucleotides are TGTGCCAGCAGCCCTTCCCGGGGGGCTAAGACTGAAGCTTTCTTT. It encodes CASSPSRGAKTEAFF.